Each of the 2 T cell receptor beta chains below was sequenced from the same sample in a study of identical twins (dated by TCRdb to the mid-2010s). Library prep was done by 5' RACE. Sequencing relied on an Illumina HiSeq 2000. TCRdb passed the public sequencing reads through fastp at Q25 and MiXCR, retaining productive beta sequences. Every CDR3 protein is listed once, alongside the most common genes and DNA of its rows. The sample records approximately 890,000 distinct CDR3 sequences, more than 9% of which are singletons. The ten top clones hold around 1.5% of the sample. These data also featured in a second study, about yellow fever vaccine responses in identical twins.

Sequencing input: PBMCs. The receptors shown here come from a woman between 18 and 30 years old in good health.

DNA of the CDR3: TGCGCCAGCAGCTTGAGCGCTAAGAGCACAGATACGCAGTATTTT. Protein product: CASSLSAKSTDTQYF. The chain carries TRBV5-1 and TRBJ2-3; D unclear. Trimming took off 1 base at V and 0 bases at J, with 9 bases between the two ends. This CDR3 comprises 15 residues. Germline values: CDR1 SGHRS, CDR2 YFSETQ.

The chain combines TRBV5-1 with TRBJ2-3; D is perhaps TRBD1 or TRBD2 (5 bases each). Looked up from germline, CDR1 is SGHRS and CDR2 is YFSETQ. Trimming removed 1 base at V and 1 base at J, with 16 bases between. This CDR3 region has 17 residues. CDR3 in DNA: TGCGCCAGCAGCTTGAGAGGGGCCGGCGCGGGCACAGATACGCAGTATTTT. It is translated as CASSLRGAGAGTDTQYF.